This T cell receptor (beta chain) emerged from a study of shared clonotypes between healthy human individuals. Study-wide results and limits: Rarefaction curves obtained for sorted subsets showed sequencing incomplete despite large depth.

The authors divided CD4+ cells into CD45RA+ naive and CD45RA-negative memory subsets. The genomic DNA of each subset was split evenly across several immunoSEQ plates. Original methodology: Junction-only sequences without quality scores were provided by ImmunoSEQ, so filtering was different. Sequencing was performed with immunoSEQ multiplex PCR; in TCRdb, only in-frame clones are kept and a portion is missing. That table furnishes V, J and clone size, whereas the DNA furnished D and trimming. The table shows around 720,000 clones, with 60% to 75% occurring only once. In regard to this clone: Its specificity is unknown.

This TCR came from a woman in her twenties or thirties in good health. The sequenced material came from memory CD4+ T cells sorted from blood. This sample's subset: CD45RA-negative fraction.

For the CDR3, the DNA is TGCGCCAGCAGCTTGGGGCCCGAAGCGGGAGGGGCCACCGAGCAGTACTTC. Its protein product is CASSLGPEAGGATEQYF. V and J are TRBV5-1 and TRBJ2-7; TRBD2 matches at 10 bases. In germline, CDR1 is SGHRS, CDR2 YFSETQ. J was trimmed by 6 bases and V by 0 bases; bases with no gene match: 12. CDR3 length: 17 amino acids.